The rows below give T cell receptor beta chains drawn from one sample of a study of blood T cell repertoires in COVID-19. TCRdb keeps only in-frame clones here, not all; method: immunoSEQ multiplex PCR. In the table there are about 80,000 clones, 60% to 85% of which are singletons. Sequenced sample: peripheral blood. Receptors were obtained from a human donor in a cohort sampled during active COVID-19. Each CDR3 is given with its conserved first and last residue. The D gene is left open where the match is weak. A clone size is listed for some rows: how often the clone was seen (once, few, many), or a class if it is expanded.

J gene | D gene | clone size | V gene | CDR3 DNA | CDR3 protein
TRBJ2-1 | NA | NA | TRBV9 | TGTGCCAGCAGCGTGTTAACCGGACGGCGGAGGAATGAGCAGTTCTTC | CASSVLTGRRRNEQFF
TRBJ2-3 | NA | NA | TRBV7-9 | TGTGCCAGCAGCTTAGGGATAGCGAGCACAGATACGCAGTATTTT | CASSLGIASTDTQYF
TRBJ1-1 | NA | NA | TRBV2 | TGTGCCAGCAGTGAAAATCGTAACACTGAAGCTTTCTTT | CASSENRNTEAFF
TRBJ2-7 | TRBD1 | NA | TRBV28 | TGTGCCAGCAGTGGGTACAGGGGCCGAGGGGAGCAGTACTTC | CASSGYRGRGEQYF
TRBJ2-1 | NA | NA | TRBV3-1/TRBV3-2 | TGTGCCAGCAGCCTTAGCGGTTCTACCTACAATGAGCAGTTCTTC | CASSLSGSTYNEQFF
TRBJ1-2 | TRBD1 | NA | TRBV6-5 | TGTGCCAGCAGCCGTCAAGGGACAGGGGGTTCCGGCACCTTC | CASSRQGTGGSGTF
TRBJ2-3 | NA | many | TRBV24-1 | TGTGCCACCAGTGGGGGGGCAGATACGCAGTATTTT | CATSGGADTQYF
TRBJ1-5 | NA | NA | TRBV30 | TGTGCCTGGAGTACAACTGGGGGGGATCAGCCCCAGCATTTT | CAWSTTGGDQPQHF
TRBJ2-5 | TRBD2 | NA | TRBV9 | TGTGCCAGCAGCGTAGGGGGACTAGCGGGGAGTCGTGAGACCCAGTACTTC | CASSVGGLAGSRETQYF
TRBJ2-1 | NA | few | TRBV7-2 | TGTGCCAGCAGCTTAGAGGTTAGCGATTACAATGAGCAGTTCTTC | CASSLEVSDYNEQFF
TRBJ1-2 | TRBD1 | NA | TRBV6-2/TRBV6-3 | TGTGCCAGCAGTTACTCAGGAGGGGGCGTCTATGGCTACACCTTC | CASSYSGGGVYGYTF
TRBJ2-2 | TRBD2 | NA | TRBV28 | TGTGCCAGCAGACCTCGACTAGCGGGGGGAGCCGGGGAGCTGTTTTTT | CASRPRLAGGAGELFF
TRBJ2-1 | NA | NA | TRBV29-1 | TGCAGCGCCGCGGGTAGCTCCTACAATGAGCAGTTCTTC | CSAAGSSYNEQFF
TRBJ2-2 | NA | NA | TRBV9 | TGTGCCAGCAGCACACAGAGCCTGAACACCGGGGAGCTGTTTTTT | CASSTQSLNTGELFF
TRBJ2-1 | TRBD1 | NA | TRBV5-4 | TGTGCCAGCCTACCTCAGGGGGCGCGTAATGAGCAGTTCTTC | CASLPQGARNEQFF
TRBJ2-1 | TRBD2 | NA | TRBV7-8 | TGTGCCAGCAGCTTAGTATGGACTAGCGGGTACAATGAGCAGTTCTTC | CASSLVWTSGYNEQFF
TRBJ2-1 | NA | NA | TRBV5-4 | TGTGCCAGCAGCTTGGGCGGGGGGACAGCATACAATGAGCAGTTCTTC | CASSLGGGTAYNEQFF
TRBJ2-5 | TRBD2 | NA | TRBV5-6 | TGTGCCAGCAGCTCACCCGGGGGGGCTCTTGAGACCCAGTACTTC | CASSSPGGALETQYF
TRBJ2-2 | TRBD2 | once | TRBV6-6 | TGTGCCAGCAGTTCGTGGCGGGAGTCGGTCACCGGGGAGCTGTTTTTT | CASSSWRESVTGELFF
TRBJ1-2 | TRBD1 | NA | TRBV14 | TGTGCCAGCAGCCAAGAAGGGTCAGGGGGGTATGGCTACACCTTC | CASSQEGSGGYGYTF
TRBJ2-1 | NA | once | TRBV2 | TGTGCCAGCAGTGGTACCTACAATGAGCAGTTCTTC | CASSGTYNEQFF
TRBJ1-1 | NA | NA | TRBV11-2 | TGTGCCAGCAGCTTAACGGGTACGAGGAACACTGAAGCTTTCTTT | CASSLTGTRNTEAFF
TRBJ2-3 | NA | NA | TRBV5-4 | TGTGCCAGCGGATTTCTAGCTCTCTCCGTGGATACGCAGTATTTT | CASGFLALSVDTQYF
TRBJ2-3 | NA | NA | TRBV29-1 | TGCAGCCATCGGACACTTAGCACAGATACGCAGTATTTT | CSHRTLSTDTQYF
TRBJ2-5 | NA | NA | TRBV5-6 | TGTGCCAGCAGTCTTGACAGGCAAGAGACCCAGTACTTC | CASSLDRQETQYF
TRBJ2-4 | NA | once | TRBV4-3 | TGCGCCAGCAGCCAAGATGCCAATCAAGGAGGAATGAACATTCAGTACTTC | CASSQDANQGGMNIQYF
TRBJ1-4 | NA | NA | TRBV5-1 | TGCGCCAGCAGCTTACGCGTAACAACTGGGCGTGAAAAACTGTTTTTT | CASSLRVTTGREKLFF
TRBJ2-1 | TRBD2 | NA | TRBV9 | TGTGCCAGCAGCCTCTCCCCCGCGGGGGTTAGCAATGAGCAGTTCTTC | CASSLSPAGVSNEQFF
TRBJ2-5 | TRBD1 | NA | TRBV2 | TGTGCCAGCAGTCTCGGACAGGGCCAAGAGACCCAGTACTTC | CASSLGQGQETQYF
TRBJ2-7 | TRBD1 | few | TRBV19 | TGTGCCAGTAGTCCCGGGACAGGGATTGGGAACGAGCAGTACTTC | CASSPGTGIGNEQYF
TRBJ2-3 | NA | NA | TRBV7-6 | TGTGCCAGCAGCTTTTTAGCGAGCAGCACAGATACGCAGTATTTT | CASSFLASSTDTQYF
TRBJ1-5 | NA | NA | TRBV24-1 | TGTGCCACCAGTCTCCCTCGAGGAGAGGTTAGCAATCAGCCCCAGCATTTT | CATSLPRGEVSNQPQHF
TRBJ1-3 | NA | NA | TRBV28 | TGTGCCAGCCTAGATACTTGGCAGTTCTCTGGAAACACCATATATTTT | CASLDTWQFSGNTIYF
TRBJ1-1 | TRBD1 | once | TRBV9 | TGTGCCAGCAGCACCAGACAGGGGCCATTGAACACTGAAGCTTTCTTT | CASSTRQGPLNTEAFF
TRBJ2-4 | TRBD1 | once | TRBV18 | TGTGCCAGCTCACCTCTGACAGGGGAAAACATTCAGTACTTC | CASSPLTGENIQYF
TRBJ1-5 | NA | NA | TRBV3-1/TRBV3-2 | TGTGCCAGCAGCCCGGCGGGGTTCAATCAGCCCCAGCATTTT | CASSPAGFNQPQHF
TRBJ2-3 | TRBD2 | NA | TRBV7-2 | TGTGCCAGCAGCCCCGGGATTAGAGCGGGAGGGGGACCAGATACGCAGTATTTT | CASSPGIRAGGGPDTQYF
TRBJ2-3 | NA | NA | TRBV21-1 | TGTGCCAGCAGCAAAGTGGGGGAGGGGGAGGCTAGCACAGATACGCAGTATTTT | CASSKVGEGEASTDTQYF
TRBJ2-1 | TRBD1 | NA | TRBV27 | TGTGCCAGCAGTCTGCTCCCGGGACCCAGGGGGAATGAGCAGTTCTTC | CASSLLPGPRGNEQFF
TRBJ2-5 | TRBD1 | NA | TRBV19 | TGTGCCAGTAGTCCGAGGGACAGGGTGGGGGAGACCCAGTACTTC | CASSPRDRVGETQYF
TRBJ1-1 | NA | once | TRBV29-1 | TGCAGCGTCCGCGGGGGGGGAGTGAACACTGAAGCTTTCTTT | CSVRGGGVNTEAFF
TRBJ2-1 | NA | many | TRBV6-2/TRBV6-3 | TGTGCCAGCAGTCCCCGGACTCGAGGGTGGTACAATGAGCAGTTCTTC | CASSPRTRGWYNEQFF
TRBJ2-5 | NA | NA | TRBV12-3/TRBV12-4 | TGTGCCAGCAGTTTGAGTTGGGAGACCCAGTACTTC | CASSLSWETQYF
TRBJ1-2 | NA | NA | TRBV6-5 | TGTGCCAGCAGGAACCCAGGGGATATTAACTATGGCTACACCTTC | CASRNPGDINYGYTF
TRBJ1-1 | NA | NA | TRBV5-6 | TGTGCCAGCAGCTTGGCCGGTTTCACTGAAGCTTTCTTT | CASSLAGFTEAFF
TRBJ2-3 | TRBD1 | few | TRBV28 | TGTGCCAGCAGACCGGGACAGGGGAGAGGCACAGATACGCAGTATTTT | CASRPGQGRGTDTQYF
TRBJ2-1 | TRBD1 | once | TRBV5-1 | TGCGCCAGCAGCGAACGACAGGGAGAGCTTAGTTCCTACAATGAGCAGTTCTTC | CASSERQGELSSYNEQFF
TRBJ1-3 | NA | NA | TRBV10-3 | TGTGCCATCAGTGGGGCAGGCTTGAGCTCTGGAAACACCATATATTTT | CAISGAGLSSGNTIYF
TRBJ2-5 | TRBD1 | NA | TRBV6-5 | TGTGCCAGCAGTTACAACCGGGACAGGGTTCAAGAGACCCAGTACTTC | CASSYNRDRVQETQYF